A single sample gave rise to the 32 T cell receptor beta chains below, sequenced in a study of beta chain features in type 1 diabetes. Expressed TCRB transcripts got sequenced, as all isolated RNA was reverse transcribed. Only in-frame clones appear in the TCRdb table, and some are missing; sequencing was by immunoSEQ multiplex PCR. This sample has 300,000 to 450,000 clones; around 12% occur once, and the top ten carry around 0.02%. Sequenced material: naive CD4+ T cells from blood. These receptors all come from a man between 18 and 35 years old in good health.

The chain recombines TRBV9 with TRBJ1-2; 8 bases map to TRBD1. The V and J ends lost 3 bases and 6 bases, in that order; junction bases with no gene match: 10. This CDR3 is built from 15 residues. The V gene's germline CDR1 is SGDLS and CDR2 YYNGEE. CDR3 DNA: TGTGCCAGCAGCGCAACCACTGCGACAGGGGATGGCTACACCTTC. Its translation is CASSATTATGDGYTF.

The genes are TRBV2 and TRBJ1-5; D is unresolved. The germline gives CDR1 SNHLY, CDR2 FYNNEI. V lost 5 bases, J lost 7 bases, and 9 bases lay in between. This CDR3 is built from 12 residues. Here the CDR3 DNA reads TGTGCCAGCAGTCTACAGTCACAGCCCCAGCATTTT. Translated: CASSLQSQPQHF.

CDR3 region: CASSYSGELFF. Here the CDR3 DNA reads TGTGCCAGCAGCTATTCAGGGGAGCTGTTTTTT. The gene calls are TRBV5-6 and TRBJ2-2; unclear D gene. The CDR3 is 11 residues long. Between the trimmed V and J ends, which lost 3 bases and 8 bases, there was a span of 5 bases. Per germline, CDR1 SGHDT and CDR2 YYEEEE. The full variable domain, with the rest looked up from reference TRBV5-6 and TRBJ2-2, is DAGVTQSPTHLIKTRGQQVTLRCSPKSGHDTVSWYQQALGQGPQFIFQYYEEEERQRGNFPDRFSGHQFPNYSSELNVNALLLGDSALYLCASSYSGELFFGEGSRLTVL.

The J gene is TRBJ2-1, the V gene TRBV15, with D unclear. The CDR3 contains 15 residues. V was cut by 0 bases and J by 1 base, with 7 bases left in between. In germline, CDR1 is LNHNV, CDR2 YYDKDF (reference sequence). The CDR3 is CATSRDPSSYNEQFF. In DNA, the CDR3 is TGTGCCACCAGCAGAGACCCCAGTTCCTACAATGAGCAGTTCTTC.

The V and J genes are TRBV30 and TRBJ2-6; 8 nucleotides align to TRBD1. Trimming at V came to 2 bases and at J to 0 bases, leaving 3 bases not matched to a gene. The CDR3 length is 16 residues. CDR1 and CDR2 (germline): GTSNPN, SVGIG (reference sequence). In DNA form, the CDR3 reads TGTGCCTGGAGTAGGACAGGGACCTCTGGGGCCAACGTCCTGACTTTC. Translating gives CAWSRTGTSGANVLTF.

This clone was picked up a small number of times. The chain links TRBV7-9 to TRBJ1-1; 7 bases are a match to TRBD1. The CDR3 runs to 13 residues. CDR1 SEHNR and CDR2 FQNEAQ come from the germline V gene (reference sequence). Unmatched junction bases numbered 5, after V lost 5 bases and J lost 5 bases. This chain's CDR3 is CASSEQGRTEAFF. CDR3 coding DNA: TGTGCCAGCAGCGAACAGGGGAGGACTGAAGCTTTCTTT.

Only a few counts were recorded for this clone. This chain links TRBV7-2 with TRBJ2-1, with TRBD2 identical over 9 bases. Germline V CDR1 and CDR2: SGHTA, FQGNSA. This CDR3 spans 15 amino acids. J lost 4 bases, V lost 2 bases, and 3 bases had no gene match. CDR3 coding DNA: TGTGCCAGCAGCTTACGTCTAGCGGGGTACAATGAGCAGTTCTTC. Encoded protein: CASSLRLAGYNEQFF.

V is TRBV7-2 and J is TRBJ2-7; TRBD2 is a possible D gene (5 bases). The CDR3 sequence is 15 residues long. The V end lost 5 bases, the J end lost 12 bases, and 26 bases lay between the germline ends. The germline V gene has CDR1 SGHTA and CDR2 FQGNSA. DNA of the CDR3: TGTGCCAGCAGCCCACGGACGGCCCCTGAGGGAAGACTGTACTTC. Translated, it gives CASSPRTAPEGRLYF. Filled out from reference TRBV7-2 and TRBJ2-7, the complete variable domain reads GAGVSQSPSNKVTEKGKDVELRCDPISGHTALYWYRQSLGQGLEFLIYFQGNSAPDKSGLPSDRFSAERTGGSVSTLTIQRTQQEDSAVYLCASSPRTAPEGRLYFGPGTRLTVT.

This clone was recorded a few times. The gene calls are TRBV6-6 and TRBJ2-7; D is perhaps TRBD1 (5 bases). V gave up 2 bases and J gave up 0 bases, with 11 bases separating them. Germline values: CDR1 MNHNY, CDR2 SVGAGI (reference sequence). This CDR3 is 15 amino acids long. The CDR3 sequence: CASSYVDRSSYEQYF. The CDR3 DNA is TGTGCCAGCAGTTACGTAGACAGATCCTCCTACGAGCAGTACTTC.

This clone appeared a few times. This chain uses TRBV28 with TRBJ1-1; no reliable D call. V was pared by 3 bases and J by 2 bases, with 13 bases between. The CDR3 loop spans 15 amino acids. Germline V gene lookup returns CDR1 MDHEN and CDR2 SYDVKM. CDR3 sequence: CASSFYSGSNTEAFF. In nucleotides, the CDR3 is TGTGCCAGCAGTTTCTATAGCGGATCCAACACTGAAGCTTTCTTT.

The chain carries TRBV18 and TRBJ2-6, with 7 bases lining up with TRBD1. The germline V gene has CDR1 KGHSH and CDR2 LQKENI. There are 18 residues in the CDR3. Trimming at V came to 2 bases and at J to 1 base, leaving 8 bases not matched to a gene. The CDR3 nucleotides are TGTGCCAGCTCACCATGGTACAGGGGAAGGTCTGGGGCCAACGTCCTGACTTTC. This gives the protein CASSPWYRGRSGANVLTF.

V usage is TRBV7-9 and J usage is TRBJ1-2; D is perhaps TRBD1 (6 bases). Looked up from germline, CDR1 is SEHNR and CDR2 is FQNEAQ (reference sequence). V was pared by 5 bases and J by 7 bases, with 17 bases between. CDR3 length: 14 amino acids. The CDR3 DNA reads TGTGCCAGCAGCCCCCGAAGGGGGATGAGTGGCTACACCTTC. Protein: CASSPRRGMSGYTF. Full variable domain (missing parts from reference TRBV7-9 and TRBJ1-2): DTGVSQNPRHKITKRGQNVTFRCDPISEHNRLYWYRQTLGQGPEFLTYFQNEAQLEKSRLLSDRFSAERPKGSFSTLEIQRTEQGDSAMYLCASSPRRGMSGYTFGSGTRLTVV.

This clone has just a few counts. This chain uses TRBV7-6 with TRBJ1-3, with D tentatively TRBD1 (6 bases). Trimming took off 3 bases at V and 3 bases at J, with 9 bases between the two ends. The CDR3 extends over 14 amino acids. Germline V gene sequence: CDR1 SGHVS, CDR2 FNYEAQ. CDR3 DNA sequence: TGTGCCAGCAGCTTGAACAGGGTTGGAAACACCATATATTTT. Protein product: CASSLNRVGNTIYF.

This clone was seen a few times. The chain uses TRBV7-2 and TRBJ2-1; the D is unclear. This CDR3 is built from 12 residues. Trimming removed 5 bases at V and 3 bases at J, with 5 bases between. CDR1 and CDR2 (germline): SGHTA, FQGNSA. CDR3 in DNA: TGTGCCAGCAGCCTAAACTACAATGAGCAGTTCTTC. It codes for CASSLNYNEQFF.

This clone was seen just once. The chain employs TRBV9 and TRBJ2-1, with 11 bases aligning to TRBD1. The J segment lost 7 bases and the V segment lost 4 bases, leaving 4 bases of the junction unmatched. Germline V lookup: CDR1 SGDLS, CDR2 YYNGEE. The CDR3 consists of 14 residues. CDR3 amino acids: CASSYRDRGNEQFF. Here the CDR3 DNA reads TGTGCCAGCAGCTATCGGGACAGGGGGAATGAGCAGTTCTTC.

The V and J genes are TRBV9 and TRBJ2-7; TRBD2 might be the D (6 bases). Trimming shortened V by 2 bases and J by 2 bases, and 14 bases separated the two germline ends. The CDR3 runs 15 residues. CDR1 is SGDLS and CDR2 is YYNGEE in the germline V gene. The CDR3 loop reads CASSVSGTPTYEQYF. In DNA, the CDR3 is TGTGCCAGCAGCGTCTCGGGGACTCCAACCTACGAGCAGTACTTC.

CDR3 in DNA: TGTGCCAGCAGTCAGACTAGCGGTGAGCAGTTCTTC. This gives the protein CASSQTSGEQFF. The rearrangement uses TRBV7-2 and TRBJ2-1; 9 nucleotides agree with TRBD2. V lost 6 bases to trimming and J lost 9 bases; unmatched junction nucleotides: 3. Looked up from germline, CDR1 is SGHTA and CDR2 is FQGNSA. The CDR3 runs 12 residues.

V gene TRBV27 combines with J gene TRBJ1-5, with 7 bases that match TRBD1. The CDR3 has 14 residues. The V gene end was trimmed by 5 bases and the J gene end by 5 bases; junction bases not matched to a gene: 6. In germline, CDR1 is MNHEY, CDR2 SMNVEV (reference sequence). In DNA form, the CDR3 reads TGTGCCAGCAGTCCACGACAGGGACATCAGCCCCAGCATTTT. It translates to CASSPRQGHQPQHF.

This clone showed up just a few times. The rearrangement links TRBV5-1 to TRBJ2-6, with 7 bases that match TRBD1. This CDR3 contains 17 residues. The germline CDR1 and CDR2 sequences are SGHRS and YFSETQ. V lost 4 bases, J lost 0 bases, and 7 bases stayed unmatched. In nucleotides, the CDR3 is TGCGCCAGCAGCCAGGGACAGCCGTTCTCTGGGGCCAACGTCCTGACTTTC. Its translation is CASSQGQPFSGANVLTF. Supplemented by reference TRBV5-1 and TRBJ2-6, the full variable domain reads KAGVTQTPRYLIKTRGQQVTLSCSPISGHRSVSWYQQTPGQGLQFLFEYFSETQRNKGNFPGRFSGRQFSNSRSEMNVSTLELGDSALYLCASSQGQPFSGANVLTFGAGSRLTVL.

This clone was seen more than once but under ten times. V gene TRBV7-9 combines with J gene TRBJ1-6, with a tentative D call TRBD1 (6 bases). The CDR3 spans 13 residues. V was trimmed by 4 bases and J by 9 bases, leaving 10 bases between them. Germline V gene data show CDR1 as SEHNR and CDR2 as FQNEAQ (reference sequence). The CDR3 here is CASSSDSFSPLHF. DNA for the CDR3: TGTGCCAGCAGCTCGGACAGCTTTTCACCCCTCCACTTT.

The chain links TRBV7-2 to TRBJ2-3; TRBD2 matches at 7 bases. Unmatched junction bases numbered 11, after V lost 1 base and J lost 4 bases. CDR3 length equals 17 residues. The germline V gene has CDR1 SGHTA and CDR2 FQGNSA. This chain's CDR3 is CASSLVPRGGTADTQYF. As DNA, the CDR3 is TGTGCCAGCAGCTTAGTGCCGAGGGGAGGGACCGCAGATACGCAGTATTTT.

As regards this clone: The same CDR3 can be traced to other DNA sequences in this sample. The J gene is TRBJ2-3, the V gene TRBV27; maybe TRBD2 (6 bases). V was trimmed by 2 bases and J by 6 bases, leaving 6 bases between them. This CDR3 contains 12 residues. CDR1 is MNHEY and CDR2 is SMNVEV in the germline V gene (reference sequence). CDR3 coding DNA: TGTGCCAGCAGTTTAGGGGGGGATACGCAGTATTTT. Encoded protein: CASSLGGDTQYF.

CDR3: CASRSTGGGDTQYF. CDR3 DNA sequence: TGTGCCAGCAGGTCTACAGGGGGCGGAGATACGCAGTATTTT. The gene calls are TRBV28 and TRBJ2-3; 9 nucleotides align to TRBD1. Trimming cost V 6 bases and J 5 bases; bases outside gene matches: 6. Germline lookup yields CDR1 MDHEN and CDR2 SYDVKM. The CDR3 covers 14 residues.

This clone turned up a few times. The V and J genes are TRBV30 and TRBJ2-2; D is perhaps TRBD1 (8 bases). Trimming took 2 bases from V and 1 from J, leaving 11 bases between them. The germline gives CDR1 GTSNPN, CDR2 SVGIG (reference sequence). This CDR3 region has 15 residues. CDR3 DNA: TGTGCCTGGAGTAGCGGGACAGGGAACACCGGGGAGCTGTTTTTT. Amino acids: CAWSSGTGNTGELFF.

In this sample, this clone turned up a few times. This rearrangement joins TRBV7-9 to TRBJ1-5; TRBD1 aligns across 8 bases. The CDR3 runs 14 residues. Germline loops: CDR1 SEHNR, CDR2 FQNEAQ (reference sequence). Trimming at V came to 4 bases and at J to 6 bases, leaving 5 bases not matched to a gene. DNA of the CDR3: TGTGCCAGCAGCTCAGCAGGGGGCGGTCAGCCCCAGCATTTT. Its protein is CASSSAGGGQPQHF.

The chain carries TRBV7-9 and TRBJ1-1; 7 nucleotides align to TRBD1. The germline gives CDR1 SEHNR, CDR2 FQNEAQ (reference sequence). This CDR3 has 13 amino acids. The CDR3 DNA reads as TGTGCAAGTGGGACAGACGTAAACACTGAAGCTTTCTTT. It yields the protein CASGTDVNTEAFF.

This chain uses TRBV30 with TRBJ1-5; D uncertain. This CDR3 comprises 13 residues. Germline V gene data show CDR1 as GTSNPN and CDR2 as SVGIG (reference sequence). V lost 8 bases and J lost 0, with 11 bases in between. CDR3 residues: CAARGSSNQPQHF. In DNA form, the CDR3 reads TGTGCCGCAAGAGGGAGTAGCAATCAGCCCCAGCATTTT.

V is TRBV7-9 and J is TRBJ1-1; D ambiguous. V lost 5 bases and J lost 6, with 13 bases in between. This CDR3 is 13 amino acids long. Germline CDR1 and CDR2: SEHNR and FQNEAQ (reference sequence). The CDR3 is CASSLTPRAEAFF. The CDR3 DNA reads TGTGCCAGCAGCCTAACCCCTCGGGCTGAAGCTTTCTTT.

This chain joins TRBV6-1 and TRBJ1-2; the match to TRBD1 covers 7 bases. The ends lost 5 bases at V and 8 bases at J; junction bases unmatched: 8. The CDR3 has 13 amino acids. Germline CDR1 is MNHNS and CDR2 is SASEGT. The CDR3 spells CASSLDRLRGYTF. In nucleotides, the CDR3 is TGTGCCAGCAGTTTGGACAGGCTGAGGGGCTACACCTTC.

The CDR3 here is CASSPWGSGQGLEAFF. CDR3 DNA sequence: TGTGCCAGCAGCCCGTGGGGGTCGGGACAGGGACTCGAAGCTTTCTTT. The genes are TRBV6-6 and TRBJ1-1; TRBD1 aligns across 9 bases. CDR1 is MNHNY and CDR2 is SVGAGI in the germline V gene (reference sequence). The CDR3 consists of 16 residues. V shed 6 bases, J shed 8 bases, and the junction held 16 bases outside the gene matches.

This clone was seen a handful of times. The rearrangement uses TRBV9 and TRBJ1-5; TRBD1 matches 7 bases. With V trimmed by 7 bases and J by 3 bases, 7 bases remained unmatched. The CDR3 covers 14 residues. In germline, CDR1 is SGDLS, CDR2 YYNGEE. The CDR3: CASSATGYNQPQHF. CDR3 sequence (DNA): TGTGCCAGCTCGGCGACAGGGTACAATCAGCCCCAGCATTTT.

The rearrangement links TRBV6-6 to TRBJ1-3; no clear D gene. Trimming removed 0 bases at V and 0 bases at J, with 6 bases between. CDR1 is MNHNY and CDR2 is SVGAGI in the germline V gene (reference sequence). This CDR3 comprises 15 residues. The chain's CDR3 is CASSYSTHSGNTIYF. In DNA form, the CDR3 reads TGTGCCAGCAGTTACTCCACACACTCTGGAAACACCATATATTTT.